These 30 T cell receptor beta chains originate from one sample sequenced in a study of T cell repertoires in cytomegalovirus infection. Their specific antigens are unknown. TCRdb reanalysed the reads using MiXCR and keeps one entry per CDR3 protein. Of about 900,000 distinct CDR3 sequences listed, about a third are singletons. Source: cultured CD8+ T cells from PBMCs, taken from culture after CMV antigen stimulation. All receptors come from a human donor in good health (CMV status not recorded). Some clones in this sample may be carry-over from other donors' samples.

In regard to this clonotype: A far larger clone is off by one base, so a read error is likely. V usage is TRBV7-6 and J usage is TRBJ1-1; D call uncertain. Germline V gene lookup returns CDR1 SGHVS and CDR2 FNYEAQ. The CDR3 is 14 amino acids. This chain's CDR3 is CASCLALGNTEAFF. The CDR3 nucleotides are TGTGCCAGCTGCTTAGCCTTAGGGAACACTGAAGCTTTCTTT.

V gene TRBV19 combines with J gene TRBJ1-6, with D hard to call. V lost 3 bases, J lost 9 bases, and 15 bases lay in between. The CDR3 length is 15 residues. From germline, CDR1 is LNHDA and CDR2 SQIVND (reference sequence). The CDR3 region has the DNA TGTGCCAGTAGTATGCAGGCCCAGCGAATTTCACCCCTCCACTTT. This gives the protein CASSMQAQRISPLHF.

This clonotype has a handful of counts. This may arise from a read error, as a much more abundant clone is one base away. V and J are TRBV7-9 and TRBJ2-3, with unresolved D. V was clipped by 3 bases and J by 4 bases, with 5 bases between them. The CDR3 loop spans 12 amino acids. Germline V gene sequence: CDR1 SEHNR, CDR2 FQNEAQ (reference sequence). The CDR3 is CASSFQADTQYF. The DNA of the CDR3 is TGTGCCAGCAGCTTCCAGGCAGATACGCAGTATTTT.

This clonotype was counted many times. The chain employs TRBV20-1 and TRBJ2-2; 7 bases agree with TRBD1. The ends lost 6 bases at V and 3 bases at J; junction bases unmatched: 7. CDR1 is DFQATT and CDR2 is SNEGSKA in the germline V gene (reference sequence). The CDR3 runs 14 residues. The CDR3 loop is CSAPTGTDTGELFF. CDR3 DNA sequence: TGCAGTGCGCCGACAGGGACAGACACCGGGGAGCTGTTTTTT.

The chain has TRBV27 and TRBJ1-1; D remains ambiguous. The CDR3 contains 13 residues. Germline values: CDR1 MNHEY, CDR2 SMNVEV (reference sequence). With 3 bases removed from V and 3 bases from J, the gap between germline ends came to 8 bases. DNA of the CDR3: TGTGCCAGCAGTTTTAGTTTGGACACTGAAGCTTTCTTT. Protein sequence: CASSFSLDTEAFF.

This clonotype was picked up many times. The chain uses TRBV7-8 and TRBJ2-2, with TRBD1 matching over 7 bases. J was trimmed by 7 bases and V by 5 bases; bases with no gene match: 10. Per germline, CDR1 SGHVS and CDR2 FQNEAQ. This CDR3 has 15 residues. CDR3: CASSHRDSSGGELFF. In DNA form, the CDR3 reads TGTGCCAGCAGCCACAGGGACAGTTCGGGCGGGGAGCTGTTTTTT.

In its sample, this clonotype was seen a few times. The CDR3 region has the DNA TGTGCCAGCAGCGAGGACTCTTCCCCCACCGGGGAGCTGTTTTTT. Protein: CASSEDSSPTGELFF. V usage is TRBV9 and J usage is TRBJ2-2; D possibly corresponds to TRBD2 (5 bases). Trimming stripped 3 bases from V and 4 bases from J, with 13 bases between. Germline V gives CDR1 SGDLS, CDR2 YYNGEE. The CDR3 covers 15 residues.

This clonotype appeared a few times. The chain joins TRBV12-5 to TRBJ2-1; the D gene is possibly TRBD2 (7 bases). Trimming removed 5 bases at V and 4 bases at J, with 18 bases between. The germline gives CDR1 LGHNT, CDR2 FRNRAP. The CDR3 spans 16 residues. CDR3 DNA: TGTGCTAGTGGTGGGGAGGGGGGCGCGGGTTACAATGAGCAGTTCTTC. Protein sequence: CASGGEGGAGYNEQFF.

The chain is built from TRBV4-1 and TRBJ2-7; TRBD1 agrees at 7 bases. After removal of 3 bases from V and 2 bases from J, the junction contained 4 bases not matched to a gene. The germline V gene encodes CDR1 MGHRA and CDR2 YSYEKL. CDR3 length equals 14 residues. CDR3: CASSHRTGTYEQYF. The CDR3 nucleotides read TGCGCCAGCAGCCACCGGACAGGAACCTACGAGCAGTACTTC.

The chain couples TRBV9 to TRBJ1-2; a possible D gene is TRBD1 (6 bases). Trimming shortened V by 0 bases and J by 5 bases, and 17 bases separated the two germline ends. The length of the CDR3 is 16 residues. The germline CDR1 and CDR2 sequences are SGDLS and YYNGEE. The CDR3 coding sequence is TGTGCCAGCAGCGTAGACACAGGGCCCCAGTATTATGGCTACACCTTC. Translated: CASSVDTGPQYYGYTF.

The V gene is TRBV27, the J gene TRBJ2-7; 9 bases map to TRBD1. This CDR3 has 13 amino acids. Looked up from germline, CDR1 is MNHEY and CDR2 is SMNVEV (reference sequence). V dropped 5 bases and J dropped 7; count of bases not matched to a gene: 6. The CDR3 is CASSPWTGEEQYV. The CDR3 bases are TGTGCCAGCAGTCCCTGGACAGGGGAAGAGCAGTACGTC.

In this sample, this clonotype turned up a few times. The chain couples TRBV7-6 to TRBJ1-5; no reliable D call. Germline lookup yields CDR1 SGHVS and CDR2 FNYEAQ. Between the trimmed V and J ends, which lost 5 bases and 2 bases, there was a span of 16 bases. This CDR3 spans 16 amino acids. The CDR3 sequence: CASSLRLGVGNQPQHF. Here the CDR3 DNA reads TGTGCCAGCAGCCTGAGATTGGGTGTTGGCAATCAGCCCCAGCATTTT.

This chain connects TRBV5-1 to TRBJ1-3, with D uncertain. Trimming took off 9 bases at V and 0 bases at J, with 13 bases between the two ends. CDR3 length: 14 amino acids. Per the germline V gene, CDR1 is SGHRS and CDR2 is YFSETQ. The CDR3 region is CAIPDGSSGNTIYF. As DNA, the CDR3 is TGCGCCATTCCGGACGGTAGCTCTGGAAACACCATATATTTT.

V is TRBV12-3 or TRBV12-4 and J is TRBJ1-6; D possibly corresponds to TRBD1 (5 bases). This CDR3 spans 14 amino acids. Trimming shortened V by 3 bases and J by 8 bases, and 11 bases separated the two germline ends. The CDR3 here is CASSFGGVDSPLHF. CDR3 coding DNA: TGTGCCAGCAGTTTTGGGGGGGTGGATTCACCCCTCCACTTT.

V gene TRBV6-2 or TRBV6-3 combines with J gene TRBJ2-3; no firm D call. Germline CDR1 reads MNHEY; CDR2 reads SVGEGT. The CDR3 spans 15 residues. Between the trimmed V and J ends, which lost 2 bases and 3 bases, there was a span of 12 bases. The CDR3 nucleotides read TGTGCCAGCAGTTACCCGCGGATTCGGACAGATACGCAGTATTTT. Protein: CASSYPRIRTDTQYF.

The chain combines TRBV9 with TRBJ2-3; D may be TRBD1 or TRBD2 (5 bases each). In germline, CDR1 is SGDLS, CDR2 YYNGEE. CDR3 size: 14 residues. V lost 4 bases to trimming and J lost 5 bases, with 14 bases between them. The CDR3 loop reads CASSLWGSRDTQYF. The CDR3 nucleotides are TGTGCCAGCAGCTTGTGGGGGAGCCGAGATACGCAGTATTTT.

The chain's CDR3 is CASTPRAGRVHGYTF. As DNA, the CDR3 is TGTGCCAGCACCCCTCGGGCAGGGAGGGTCCATGGCTACACCTTC. The chain recombines TRBV27 with TRBJ1-2; maybe TRBD1 (5 bases). Germline V lookup: CDR1 MNHEY, CDR2 SMNVEV (reference sequence). CDR3 length equals 15 residues. V lost 7 bases to trimming and J lost 6 bases, with 21 bases between them.

This rearrangement joins TRBV19 to TRBJ1-6, with 9 bases matching TRBD1. The CDR3 loop spans 16 amino acids. The V gene end was trimmed by 5 bases and the J gene end by 1 base; junction bases not matched to a gene: 3. Germline V gene lookup returns CDR1 LNHDA and CDR2 SQIVND (reference sequence). The CDR3: CASSEQGASYNSPLHF. The DNA of the CDR3 is TGTGCCAGTAGTGAACAGGGGGCTTCCTATAATTCACCCCTCCACTTT.

The rearrangement uses TRBV18 and TRBJ1-1; 7 bases align to TRBD1. Per the germline V gene, CDR1 is KGHSH and CDR2 is LQKENI. This CDR3 is built from 11 residues. V gave up 3 bases and J gave up 10 bases; unmatched junction bases: 2. The CDR3, as DNA: TGTGCCAGCTCACCCGGGACAGTAGCTTTCTTT. Translation gives CASSPGTVAFF.

The chain carries TRBV6-6 and TRBJ2-1; a possible D gene is TRBD1 (5 bases). The CDR3 sequence is 15 residues long. Trimming took 6 bases from V and 0 from J, leaving 12 bases between them. Germline V gene lookup returns CDR1 MNHNY and CDR2 SVGAGI (reference sequence). The CDR3 sequence is CASSYRNGSYNEQFF. CDR3 nucleotide sequence: TGTGCCAGCAGCTACAGGAATGGCTCCTACAATGAGCAGTTCTTC.

V and J are TRBV20-1 and TRBJ2-7; TRBD2 matches 7 bases. Unmatched junction bases numbered 7, after V lost 0 bases and J lost 5 bases. Germline CDR1 is DFQATT and CDR2 is SNEGSKA (reference sequence). The CDR3 runs 14 residues. CDR3 sequence: CSARDRRGGDEQYF. CDR3 nucleotide sequence: TGCAGTGCTAGAGATAGACGGGGAGGGGACGAGCAGTACTTC.

This clonotype was seen repeatedly, ten times or more. The chain links TRBV7-8 to TRBJ2-7; no reliable D call. Germline CDR1 and CDR2: SGHVS and FQNEAQ. The CDR3 covers 11 residues. Between the trimmed V and J ends, which lost 0 bases and 9 bases, there was a span of 6 bases. CDR3 bases: TGTGCCAGCAGCTTAGCCCAGATGCAGTACTTC. It translates to CASSLAQMQYF.

This clonotype has only one observation. The chain is built from TRBV20-1 and TRBJ2-5, with D maybe TRBD2 (5 bases). Trimming removed 0 bases from V and 5 bases from J, with 13 bases in between. Germline loops: CDR1 DFQATT, CDR2 SNEGSKA (reference sequence). CDR3 length: 14 residues. As DNA, the CDR3 is TGCAGTGCTAGAGATCTTGACTACATGGAGACCCAGTACTTC. Translation gives CSARDLDYMETQYF.

Comments on this clonotype: It is unclear where the CDR3 begins or ends on the DNA, so no DNA is shown, and the CDR3 is as TCRdb lists it. The chain recombines TRBV12-5 with TRBJ2-1; TRBD1, the table's D call, lacks a check against the DNA. CDR1 and CDR2 (germline): LGHNT, FRNRAP. 13 amino acids form the CDR3, both terminal residues included. CDR3 amino acids: CASGLVGQGAEFF.

The chain recombines TRBV6-5 with TRBJ1-3; D may be TRBD1 (5 bases). The CDR3 extends over 15 amino acids. V was shortened by 6 bases and J by 7 bases, with 19 bases between the two germline ends. From germline, CDR1 is MNHEY and CDR2 SVGAGI. The CDR3 region has the DNA TGTGCCAGCAGCTTTACTTGGGACGTCGAGAACACCATATATTTT. It translates to CASSFTWDVENTIYF.

In its sample, this clonotype was seen a few times. V is TRBV27 and J is TRBJ1-2; tentative D call: TRBD1 (6 bases). Germline CDR1 is MNHEY and CDR2 is SMNVEV (reference sequence). With 5 bases removed from V and 4 bases from J, the gap between germline ends came to 17 bases. The length of the CDR3 is 15 residues. This CDR3 is CASSNGQNGVYGYTF. In DNA, the CDR3 is TGTGCCAGCAGTAACGGACAGAATGGTGTCTATGGCTACACCTTC.

This clonotype was counted a few times. The rearrangement uses TRBV7-9 and TRBJ2-5; 11 bases agree with TRBD1. Losses at the gene ends were 3 bases for V and 4 bases for J; bases not matched to a gene: 7. Germline V gives CDR1 SEHNR, CDR2 FQNEAQ (reference sequence). The CDR3 spans 16 residues. DNA for the CDR3: TGTGCCAGCAGCTTCCCGGGACAGGGGGTCGGAGAGACCCAGTACTTC. Residues: CASSFPGQGVGETQYF. Based on the CDR3 plus reference TRBV7-9 and TRBJ2-5, the full variable domain is DTGVSQNPRHKITKRGQNVTFRCDPISEHNRLYWYRQTLGQGPEFLTYFQNEAQLEKSRLLSDRFSAERPKGSFSTLEIQRTEQGDSAMYLCASSFPGQGVGETQYFGPGTRLLVL.

The chain has TRBV9 and TRBJ1-3; no clear D. The germline V gene has CDR1 SGDLS and CDR2 YYNGEE. There are 13 residues in the CDR3. V was shortened by 4 bases and J by 8 bases, with 13 bases between the two germline ends. The CDR3 nucleotides are TGTGCCAGCAGCCCCCGCACTTTAGACACCATATATTTT. Translating it yields CASSPRTLDTIYF.

This CDR3 is CASSPAGGSEAFF. The CDR3 DNA sequence: TGTGCCAGCAGTCCCGCCGGCGGGTCCGAAGCTTTCTTT. The genes are TRBV12-3 or TRBV12-4 and TRBJ1-1, with unresolved D. The V end was cut by 5 bases, the J end by 8 bases, with 15 bases between. The CDR3 covers 13 residues.

This clonotype was seen more than once but under ten times. The CDR3 nucleotides are TGCGCCAGCAGCCCCTTCGCCTCGGGACAGATATACAATGAGCAGTTCTTC. Translating it yields CASSPFASGQIYNEQFF. The V and J genes are TRBV4-1 and TRBJ2-1; 7 bases are shared with TRBD1. The trim removed 4 bases at V and 4 bases at J, leaving 13 bases unmatched. The CDR3 is 17 residues long. Germline V gene sequence: CDR1 MGHRA, CDR2 YSYEKL.